These 9 T cell receptor beta chains came from one sample sequenced in a study of blood T cells in healthy people across ages. With a J-beta primer mix and a sample-barcoded 5' primer, a second PCR ran about 7 to 11 cycles. TCRdb used MiXCR to reprocess the 5' RACE reads, holding one entry per CDR3 protein. The sample holds about 780,000 distinct CDR3 sequences, 46% seen once. What was sequenced was blood. All receptors come from an older man in good health.

This clonotype was found a few times. The chain couples TRBV6-6 to TRBJ2-7; 8 bases align to TRBD2. This CDR3 has 14 amino acids. The J segment lost 4 bases and the V segment lost 7 bases, leaving 9 bases of the junction unmatched. Per the germline V gene, CDR1 is MNHNY and CDR2 is SVGAGI (reference sequence). Here the CDR3 reads CASTPPGGQYEQYF. Written as DNA, the CDR3 is TGTGCCAGCACCCCCCCGGGGGGGCAGTACGAGCAGTACTTC.

The V call is TRBV11-2, the J call TRBJ1-2; D not certain. The CDR3 is 16 amino acids. The V end lost 0 bases, the J end lost 5 bases, and 16 bases lay between the germline ends. In germline, CDR1 is SGHAT, CDR2 FQNNGV. The CDR3 here is CASSLDGRGAPYGYTF. The DNA for the CDR3 is TGTGCCAGCAGCTTAGATGGCAGAGGAGCACCTTATGGCTACACCTTC. Combining the CDR3 with reference TRBV11-2 and TRBJ1-2 gives the whole variable domain EAGVAQSPRYKIIEKRQSVAFWCNPISGHATLYWYQQILGQGPKLLIQFQNNGVVDDSQLPKDRFSAERLKGVDSTLKIQPAKLEDSAVYLCASSLDGRGAPYGYTFGSGTRLTVV.

This clonotype was observed many times. The chain links TRBV12-3 or TRBV12-4 to TRBJ2-1; D is uncertain. The CDR3 is made up of 12 amino acids. The germline V and J ends were trimmed by 5 bases and 6 bases, with 8 bases remaining between them. The CDR3: CASSNYTNEQFF. The CDR3 coding sequence is TGTGCCAGCAGTAATTACACCAATGAGCAGTTCTTC.

The chain is built from TRBV20-1 and TRBJ2-2; D is unclear. This CDR3 has 14 amino acids. The germline V gene has CDR1 DFQATT and CDR2 SNEGSKA (reference sequence). Deletions cut 4 bases from V and 3 bases from J, with 12 bases between. CDR3 in amino acids: CSAILNADTGELFF. CDR3 coding DNA: TGCAGTGCTATTCTAAATGCAGACACCGGGGAGCTGTTTTTT.

The chain couples TRBV7-2 to TRBJ2-1; no firm D call. The V end was cut by 1 base, the J end by 7 bases, with 11 bases between. The CDR3 is 14 amino acids. In germline, CDR1 is SGHTA, CDR2 FQGNSA. As DNA, the CDR3 is TGTGCCAGCAGCTTAGTTGGGCAGTCGAATGAGCAGTTCTTC. This encodes CASSLVGQSNEQFF.

The chain combines TRBV7-2 with TRBJ2-5; D remains unclear. The last part of the DNA fits TRBJ2-7 better; the J call may be wrong. The V gene's germline CDR1 is SGHTA and CDR2 FQGNSA. The CDR3 totals 14 residues. In DNA form, the CDR3 reads TGTGCCAGCAGCTTAGAGGGCCAGCCGTACGAGCAGTACTTC. Protein sequence: CASSLEGQPYEQYF.

This clonotype was found once. The chain carries TRBV2 and TRBJ2-1; D not resolved. Germline CDR1 is SNHLY and CDR2 is FYNNEI. Trimming stripped 5 bases from V and 6 bases from J, with 11 bases between. CDR3 length: 13 residues. The CDR3 DNA is TGTGCCAGCAGTAAGGAACTCCTCAATGAGCAGTTCTTC. Encoded protein: CASSKELLNEQFF.

This clonotype was seen only once. The V gene is TRBV5-1, the J gene TRBJ2-3; 8 positions match TRBD1. The V gene's germline CDR1 is SGHRS and CDR2 YFSETQ. With 3 bases clipped from V and 2 bases from J, the junction kept 5 bases outside the gene matches. This CDR3 contains 15 residues. CDR3 nucleotide sequence: TGCGCCAGCAGCTATGACAGGGGACTCACAGATACGCAGTATTTT. It yields the protein CASSYDRGLTDTQYF.

A note on this clonotype: A much larger clone differs from this one at a single base, so this may be a read error. This chain links TRBV6-2 or TRBV6-3 with TRBJ2-7, with D maybe TRBD1 (5 bases). Deletions cut 4 bases from V and 3 bases from J, with 28 bases between. In germline, CDR1 is MNHEY, CDR2 SVGEGT. CDR3 length equals 19 residues. The CDR3 loop is CASSFSRNSGNLEIYEQYF. CDR3 nucleotide sequence: TGTGCCAGCAGTTTTTCCCGCAATTCAGGGAACCTGGAAATCTACGAGCAGTACTTC.